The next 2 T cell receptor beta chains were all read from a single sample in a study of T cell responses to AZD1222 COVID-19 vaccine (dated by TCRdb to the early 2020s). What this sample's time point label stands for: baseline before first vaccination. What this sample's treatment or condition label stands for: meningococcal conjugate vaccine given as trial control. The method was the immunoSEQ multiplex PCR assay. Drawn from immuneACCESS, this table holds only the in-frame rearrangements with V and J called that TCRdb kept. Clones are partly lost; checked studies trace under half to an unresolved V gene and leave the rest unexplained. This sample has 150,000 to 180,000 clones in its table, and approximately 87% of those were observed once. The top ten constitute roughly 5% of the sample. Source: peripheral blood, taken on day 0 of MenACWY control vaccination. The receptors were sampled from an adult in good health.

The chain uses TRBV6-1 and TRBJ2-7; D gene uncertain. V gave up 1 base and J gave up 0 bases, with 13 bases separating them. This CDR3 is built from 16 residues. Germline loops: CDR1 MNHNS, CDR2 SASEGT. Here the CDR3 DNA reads TGTGCCAGCAGTGAAGGAAGTAACTGGAGCTCCTACGAGCAGTACTTC. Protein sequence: CASSEGSNWSSYEQYF.

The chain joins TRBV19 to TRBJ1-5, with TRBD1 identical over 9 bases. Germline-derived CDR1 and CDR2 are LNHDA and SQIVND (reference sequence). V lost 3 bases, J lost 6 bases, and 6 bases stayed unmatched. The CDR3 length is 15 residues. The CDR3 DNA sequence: TGTGCCAGTAGTATTCTAGACAGGGGGTTTCAGCCCCAGCATTTT. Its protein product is CASSILDRGFQPQHF.